A single TCR beta chain is shown here with its context. Its cognate antigen is unknown. This CDR3 comprises 15 residues. V shed 0 bases and J shed 5 bases, with 12 bases lying between them. Germline assignment: CDR1 SGHRS and CDR2 YFSETQ. This record belongs to a study of identical twins. Study-wide findings and caveats: Weaker excess twin sharing was seen among beta out-of-frame sequences. It was out-of-frame TCR alpha sharing in monozygotic twins that models underestimated.

Unique molecular identifiers were present on cDNA, and template switching added a universal primer site. TCRdb redid the calling of the 5' RACE reads with MiXCR, one entry per CDR3 protein. The sample has roughly 690,000 distinct CDR3 sequences, 21% seen once. These data also formed part of another study, on T cells expressing NK-cell markers. That paper adds: Sorting was restricted to alpha-beta TCR T cells by an anti-gamma-delta TCR antibody in several experiments.

Sequencing was performed on PBMCs. This rearrangement joins TRBV5-1 to TRBJ2-1; a weak D match, TRBD2 (6 bases). The receptor comes from a woman in her late teens or twenties in good health. CDR3 residues: CASSLEGLINNEQFF. CDR3 sequence (DNA): TGCGCCAGCAGCTTGGAGGGACTCATCAACAATGAGCAGTTCTTC.